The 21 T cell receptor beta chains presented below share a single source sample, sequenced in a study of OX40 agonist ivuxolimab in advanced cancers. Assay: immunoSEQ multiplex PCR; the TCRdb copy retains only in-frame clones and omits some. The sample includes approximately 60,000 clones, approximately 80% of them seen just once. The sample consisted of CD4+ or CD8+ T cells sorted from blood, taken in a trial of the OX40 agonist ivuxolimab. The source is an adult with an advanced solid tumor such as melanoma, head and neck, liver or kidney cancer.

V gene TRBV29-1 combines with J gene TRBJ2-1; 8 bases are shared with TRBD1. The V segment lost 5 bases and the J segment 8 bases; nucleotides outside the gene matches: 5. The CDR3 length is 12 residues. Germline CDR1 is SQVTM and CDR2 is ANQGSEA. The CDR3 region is CSVFDRGDEQFF. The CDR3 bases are TGCAGCGTTTTCGACAGGGGCGATGAGCAGTTCTTC.

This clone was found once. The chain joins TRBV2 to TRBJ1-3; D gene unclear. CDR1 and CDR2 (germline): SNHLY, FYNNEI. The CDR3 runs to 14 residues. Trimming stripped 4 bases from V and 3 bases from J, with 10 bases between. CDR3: CASSGRGYGNTIYF. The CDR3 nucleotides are TGTGCCAGCAGTGGAAGAGGGTATGGAAACACCATATATTTT. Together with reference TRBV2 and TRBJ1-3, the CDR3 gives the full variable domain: EPEVTQTPSHQVTQMGQEVILRCVPISNHLYFYWYRQILGQKVEFLVSFYNNEISEKSEIFDDQFSVERPDGSNFTLKIRSTKLEDSAMYFCASSGRGYGNTIYFGEGSWLTVV.

CDR3 in amino acids: CASSLNPWGLNTEAFF. The CDR3, as DNA: TGCGCCAGCAGCTTGAATCCTTGGGGGCTGAACACTGAAGCTTTCTTT. V is TRBV5-1 and J is TRBJ1-1; weak D call: TRBD1 (6 bases). Germline V gene lookup returns CDR1 SGHRS and CDR2 YFSETQ. V lost 1 base and J 0 bases, leaving 13 bases between the germline ends. The CDR3 contains 16 residues.

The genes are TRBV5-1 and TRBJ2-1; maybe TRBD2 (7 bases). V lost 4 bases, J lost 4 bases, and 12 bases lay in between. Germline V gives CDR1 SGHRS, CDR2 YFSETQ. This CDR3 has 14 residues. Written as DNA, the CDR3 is TGCGCCAGCAGCGGCGGGGGCTTATACAATGAGCAGTTCTTC. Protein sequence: CASSGGGLYNEQFF.

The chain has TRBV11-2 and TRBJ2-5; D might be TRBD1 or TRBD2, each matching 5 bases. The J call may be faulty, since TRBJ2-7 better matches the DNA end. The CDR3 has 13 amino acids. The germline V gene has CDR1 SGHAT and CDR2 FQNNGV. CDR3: CASSRERGYEQYF. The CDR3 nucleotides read TGTGCCAGCAGCAGGGAGAGGGGCTACGAGCAGTACTTC.

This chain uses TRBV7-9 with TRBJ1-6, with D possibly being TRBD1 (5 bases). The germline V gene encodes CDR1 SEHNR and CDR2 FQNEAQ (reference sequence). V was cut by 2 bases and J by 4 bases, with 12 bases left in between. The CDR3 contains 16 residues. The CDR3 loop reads CASSLNQGPYNSPLHF. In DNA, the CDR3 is TGTGCCAGCAGCTTAAATCAGGGCCCATATAATTCACCCCTCCACTTT.

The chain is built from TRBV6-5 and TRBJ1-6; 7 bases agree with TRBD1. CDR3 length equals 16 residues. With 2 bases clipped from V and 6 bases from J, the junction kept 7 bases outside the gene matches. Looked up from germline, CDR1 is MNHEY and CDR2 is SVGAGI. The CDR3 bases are TGTGCCAGCAGTTACACCGAGGGACAGCCTAATTCACCCCTCCACTTT. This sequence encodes CASSYTEGQPNSPLHF.

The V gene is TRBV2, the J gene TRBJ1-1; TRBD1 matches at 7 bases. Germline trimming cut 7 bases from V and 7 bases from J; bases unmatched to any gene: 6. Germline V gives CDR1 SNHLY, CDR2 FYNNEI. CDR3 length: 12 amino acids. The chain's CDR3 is CASNVQGFEAFF. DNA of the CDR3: TGTGCCAGCAACGTACAGGGGTTTGAAGCTTTCTTT.

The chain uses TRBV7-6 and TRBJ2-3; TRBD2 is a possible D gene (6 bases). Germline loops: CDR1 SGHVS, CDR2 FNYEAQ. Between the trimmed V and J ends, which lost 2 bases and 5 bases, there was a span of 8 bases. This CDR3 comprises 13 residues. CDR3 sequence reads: CASSLKEGDTQYF. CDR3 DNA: TGTGCCAGCAGCTTAAAGGAGGGAGATACGCAGTATTTT.

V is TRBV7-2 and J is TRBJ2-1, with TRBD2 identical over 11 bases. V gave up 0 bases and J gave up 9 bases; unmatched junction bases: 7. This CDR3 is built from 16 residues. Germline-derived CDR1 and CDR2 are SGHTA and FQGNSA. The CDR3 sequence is CASSLARLAGIGEQFF. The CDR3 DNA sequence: TGTGCCAGCAGCTTAGCGCGACTAGCGGGGATCGGTGAGCAGTTCTTC.

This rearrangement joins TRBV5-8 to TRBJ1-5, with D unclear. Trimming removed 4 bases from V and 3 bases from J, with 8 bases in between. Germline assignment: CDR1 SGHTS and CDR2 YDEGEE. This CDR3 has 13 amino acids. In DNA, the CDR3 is TGTGCCAGCAGCCTCCGTCCCAATCAGCCCCAGCATTTT. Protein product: CASSLRPNQPQHF.

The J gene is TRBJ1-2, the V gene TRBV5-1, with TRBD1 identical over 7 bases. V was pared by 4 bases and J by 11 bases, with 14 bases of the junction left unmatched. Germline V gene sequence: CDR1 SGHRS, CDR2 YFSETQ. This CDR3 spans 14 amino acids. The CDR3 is CASSPGQAGGGYTF. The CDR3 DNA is TGCGCCAGCAGCCCCGGACAGGCTGGGGGCGGATACACCTTC.

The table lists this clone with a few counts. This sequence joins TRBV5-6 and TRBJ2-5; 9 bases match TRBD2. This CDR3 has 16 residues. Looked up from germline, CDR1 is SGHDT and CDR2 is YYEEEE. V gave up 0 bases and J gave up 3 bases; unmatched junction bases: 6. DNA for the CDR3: TGTGCCAGCAGCTTGGTTTCTTTAGCGGGAGAAGAGACCCAGTACTTC. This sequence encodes CASSLVSLAGEETQYF.

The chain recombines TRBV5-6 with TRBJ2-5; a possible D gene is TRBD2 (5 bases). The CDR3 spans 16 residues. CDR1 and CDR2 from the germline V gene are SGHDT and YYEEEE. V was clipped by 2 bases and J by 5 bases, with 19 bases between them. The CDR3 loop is CASSFSLRGPGETQYF. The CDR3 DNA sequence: TGTGCCAGCAGCTTTTCCCTCCGTGGCCCGGGGGAGACCCAGTACTTC.

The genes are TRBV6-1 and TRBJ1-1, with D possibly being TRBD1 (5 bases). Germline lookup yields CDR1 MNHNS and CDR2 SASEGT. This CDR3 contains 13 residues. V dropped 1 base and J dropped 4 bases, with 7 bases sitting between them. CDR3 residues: CASSEGGGTEAFF. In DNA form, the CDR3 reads TGTGCCAGCAGTGAAGGGGGCGGCACTGAAGCTTTCTTT.

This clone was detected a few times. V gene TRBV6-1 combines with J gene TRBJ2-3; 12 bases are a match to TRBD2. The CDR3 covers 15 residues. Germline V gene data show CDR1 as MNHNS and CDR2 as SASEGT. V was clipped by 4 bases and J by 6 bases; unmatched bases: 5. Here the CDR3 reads CASSATSGSGDTQYF. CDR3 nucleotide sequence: TGTGCCAGCAGTGCGACTAGCGGGAGTGGGGATACGCAGTATTTT.

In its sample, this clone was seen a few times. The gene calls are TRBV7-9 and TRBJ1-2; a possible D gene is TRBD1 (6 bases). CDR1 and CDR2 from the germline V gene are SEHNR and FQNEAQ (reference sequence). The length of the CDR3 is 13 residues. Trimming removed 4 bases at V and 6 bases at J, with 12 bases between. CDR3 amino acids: CASSYGGRDGYTF. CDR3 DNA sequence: TGTGCCAGCAGCTATGGGGGGCGGGATGGCTACACCTTC.

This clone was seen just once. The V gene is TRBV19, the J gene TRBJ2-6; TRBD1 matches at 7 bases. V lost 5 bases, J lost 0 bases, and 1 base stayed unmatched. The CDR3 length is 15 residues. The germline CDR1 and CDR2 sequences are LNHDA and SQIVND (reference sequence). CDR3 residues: CASSHRGSGANVLTF. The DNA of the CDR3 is TGTGCCAGTAGTCACAGGGGCTCTGGGGCCAACGTCCTGACTTTC.

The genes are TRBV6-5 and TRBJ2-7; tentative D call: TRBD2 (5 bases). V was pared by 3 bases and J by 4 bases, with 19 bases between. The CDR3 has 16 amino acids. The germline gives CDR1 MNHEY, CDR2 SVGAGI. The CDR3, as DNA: TGTGCCAGCAGTTATCTGGTGCCTAGCTCCCCTTACGAGCAGTACTTC. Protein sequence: CASSYLVPSSPYEQYF.

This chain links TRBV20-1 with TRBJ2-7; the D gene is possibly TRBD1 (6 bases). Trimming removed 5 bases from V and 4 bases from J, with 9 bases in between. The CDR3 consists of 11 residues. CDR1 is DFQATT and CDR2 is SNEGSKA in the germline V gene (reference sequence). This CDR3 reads CSAHREYEQYF. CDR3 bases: TGCAGTGCTCACAGGGAGTACGAGCAGTACTTC.

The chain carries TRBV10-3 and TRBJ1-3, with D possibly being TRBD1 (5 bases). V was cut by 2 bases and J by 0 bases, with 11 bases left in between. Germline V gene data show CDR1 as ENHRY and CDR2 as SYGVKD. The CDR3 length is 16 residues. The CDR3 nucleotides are TGTGCCATCAGTGAGAGCGCAGGGCGCTCTGGAAACACCATATATTTT. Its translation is CAISESAGRSGNTIYF.